Ten or more counts support the clone carrying this T cell receptor beta chain. Each molecule of TCR cDNA was tagged with one unique molecular identifier. TCRdb re-derived calls from the 5' RACE reads in MiXCR, one entry per CDR3 protein. Altogether 20,000 to 25,000 distinct CDR3 sequences are present, 4.5% to 5.5% being singletons, with the ten largest covering 6.5% to 9%. Germline assignment: CDR1 SGDLS and CDR2 YYNGEE. V was pared by 4 bases and J by 1 base, with 19 bases of the junction left unmatched. This CDR3 region has 19 residues. The sample is drawn from a study of spatial heterogeneity in lung cancer. The wider study: Detection consistently captured more beta-chain sequences than alpha-chain sequences.

The sample's time point: sample taken at primary tumor resection. Samples came from 70 to 80 TRACERx patients with untreated early-stage lung cancer. Unsorted whole RNA from tumor, nontumor lung or frozen PBMC underwent sequencing. The TCR sequence derives from a male donor with early-stage non-small cell lung cancer. V is TRBV9 and J is TRBJ2-5; 7 bases match TRBD1. The sample here was PBMCs, taken at surgery. The CDR3, as DNA: TGTGCCAGCAGCCACTCAATCCGTGGACAGGCGATATTCCAAGAGACCCAGTACTTC. Translated, it gives CASSHSIRGQAIFQETQYF.